These T cell receptor beta chains were read from a single sample in a study of OX40 agonist ivuxolimab in advanced cancers. The table came from immunoSEQ multiplex PCR; TCRdb's copy has only in-frame clones and leaves some out. The data hold tens of thousands of clones, with roughly 88% observed a single time. The specimen was CD4+ or CD8+ T cells sorted from blood, collected in a trial of the OX40 agonist ivuxolimab. The origin of the receptors is an adult with an advanced solid tumor such as melanoma, head and neck, liver or kidney cancer. Both conserved end residues are part of each CDR3. The D gene is left open where the match is weak. Not all rows give a size; the values are once, few, many and, for expanded clones, a class.

v_call	clone_size	j_call	d_call	cdr3_nt	cdr3_aa
TRBV6-5	-	TRBJ2-5	-	TGTGCCAGCAGTAGAGGGGAGACCCAGTACTTC	CASSRGETQYF
TRBV7-9	-	TRBJ1-5	-	TGTGCCAGCAAATTTGAGGGTAGCAATCAGCCCCAGCATTTT	CASKFEGSNQPQHF
TRBV11-2	-	TRBJ2-1	TRBD1	TGTGCCTCGACAGGGGGGGGGCCCTACAATGAGCAGTTCTTC	CASTGGGPYNEQFF
TRBV18	once	TRBJ2-5	TRBD1	TGTGCCAGCTCACTCGGGACAGATATCCAAGAGACCCAGTACTTC	CASSLGTDIQETQYF
TRBV15	-	TRBJ2-1	TRBD2	TGTGCCACCAGCAGGCCGTCGGAGGCGGGAGGATTTAAGGGGCAGTTCTTC	CATSRPSEAGGFKGQFF
TRBV2	few	TRBJ2-1	TRBD2	TGTGCCAGCAGTGAACGGGGACTAGCGGGGAATGAGCAGTTCTTC	CASSERGLAGNEQFF
TRBV2	-	TRBJ2-1	TRBD2	TGTGCCAGCAGGCCCGGGACTAGCGGGAACAATGAGCAGTTCTTC	CASRPGTSGNNEQFF
TRBV6-1	-	TRBJ1-1	-	TGTGCCAGCAAAGAAGTAGGGGACACTGAAGCTTTCTTT	CASKEVGDTEAFF
TRBV19	-	TRBJ2-1	TRBD2	TGTGCCAGTAGCCTGGGACTAGCGGGTGATGAGCAGTTCTTC	CASSLGLAGDEQFF
TRBV5-4	-	TRBJ2-7	-	TGTGCCAGCAGCACAGCCCTAACTGGGACAAGTTACGAGCAGTACTTC	CASSTALTGTSYEQYF
TRBV14	-	TRBJ2-7	TRBD2	TGTGCCAGCAGCCCGTCGGGACTAGCGGGAGAGGGCGAGCAGTACTTC	CASSPSGLAGEGEQYF
TRBV6-5	-	TRBJ2-1	TRBD1	TGTGCCAGCAGTGCCCGGGACAGGGGAGGGAATGAGCAGTTCTTC	CASSARDRGGNEQFF
TRBV7-9	-	TRBJ1-1	-	TGTGCCAGCAGCCCCGCCGGCCTAAGTACTGAAGCTTTCTTT	CASSPAGLSTEAFF
TRBV7-3	-	TRBJ2-7	TRBD2	TGTGCCAGCAGCCCGATAGCGGGGAGCTACGAGCAGTACTTC	CASSPIAGSYEQYF
TRBV6-1	-	TRBJ2-2	-	TGTGCCAGCACCCGAGGACTCCAAAACACCGGGGAGCTGTTTTTT	CASTRGLQNTGELFF
TRBV30	-	TRBJ2-1	-	TGTGCCTGGACAGGTGCAACCTACAATGAGCAGTTCTTC	CAWTGATYNEQFF
TRBV10-1	-	TRBJ2-3	-	TGCGCCAGCAGTGAGTCGTCAGCGGTCACAGATACGCAGTATTTT	CASSESSAVTDTQYF
TRBV14	-	TRBJ2-5	TRBD1	TGTGCCAGCAGCCAAGGGACAGGGTCGTACCAAGAGACCCAGTACTTC	CASSQGTGSYQETQYF
TRBV14	once	TRBJ2-3	-	TGTGCCAGCAGCCAAACAGACCTCGCTGGCACAGATACGCAGTATTTT	CASSQTDLAGTDTQYF
TRBV30	-	TRBJ2-3	TRBD2	TGTGCCTGGAGTCCGGGACTAGCGTTCACAGATACGCAGTATTTT	CAWSPGLAFTDTQYF
TRBV15	-	TRBJ2-3	-	TGTGCCACCAGCAGAGCTCCTTTAGCAGGAACAGATACGCAGTATTTT	CATSRAPLAGTDTQYF
TRBV4-1	-	TRBJ1-6	TRBD1	TGCGCCAGCAGCCCCCCCCCGGGACAGGGGTATAATTCACCCCTCCACTTT	CASSPPPGQGYNSPLHF
TRBV5-1	-	TRBJ2-5	TRBD2	TGCGCCAGCAGCCGGACTAGCGGTGAGACCCAGTACTTC	CASSRTSGETQYF
TRBV5-5	few	TRBJ2-7	-	TGTGCCAGCAGCCAGATGTCGGGGTCCTCCGAGCAGTACTTC	CASSQMSGSSEQYF
TRBV6-1	-	TRBJ2-5	-	TGTGCCAGCACCAAAACAGGGACGGGAGAGACCCAGTACTTC	CASTKTGTGETQYF
TRBV11-2	-	TRBJ2-7	TRBD1	TGTGCCAGCAGCTTAGGCCCCCAGGGGGCCTACGAGCAGTACTTC	CASSLGPQGAYEQYF
TRBV5-6	-	TRBJ2-7	TRBD2	TGTGCCAGCAGGGGGGGGACTAGCGGGACCTTCACTGGACGGTACGAGCAGTACTTC	CASRGGTSGTFTGRYEQYF
TRBV5-4	-	TRBJ2-1	TRBD1	TGTGCCAGCAGCTTCCGACAGGGGGCCTACAATGAGCAGTTCTTC	CASSFRQGAYNEQFF
TRBV5-1	-	TRBJ2-1	TRBD2	TGCGCCAGCAGCCCTACCGGGACTAGCGTATTTGGGCAGTTCTTC	CASSPTGTSVFGQFF
TRBV29-1	-	TRBJ2-7	TRBD1	TGCAGCGTTGCGCCAGGGGGACGCTACGAGCAGTACTTC	CSVAPGGRYEQYF
TRBV21-1	-	TRBJ2-7	-	TGTGCCAGCAGCAAAAGTTGGACTAGCCCCTACGAGCAGTACTTC	CASSKSWTSPYEQYF
TRBV7-2	once	TRBJ2-1	TRBD2	TGTGCCAGCAGCTTAGGCGTTGGACTAGTAAGCAATGAGCAGTTCTTC	CASSLGVGLVSNEQFF
TRBV7-3	-	TRBJ1-1	-	TGTGCCAGCAGCTTAAACCCCGACAGTGAAGCTTTCTTT	CASSLNPDSEAFF
TRBV29-1	-	TRBJ2-7	TRBD2	TGCAGCGTTGAAGCAAGAACTAGCGGAAACTACGAGCAGTACTTC	CSVEARTSGNYEQYF
TRBV7-6	-	TRBJ1-3	TRBD1	TGTGCCAGCAGCTTTTCCCAGGGGACAGGAAAAAGCTCTGGAAACACCATATATTTT	CASSFSQGTGKSSGNTIYF
TRBV15	-	TRBJ2-5	TRBD2	TGTGCCACCAGTAGAGAGTGGACTAGCCAAGAGACCCAGTACTTC	CATSREWTSQETQYF
TRBV9	-	TRBJ1-1	TRBD1	TGTGCCAGCAGCGTAAGGCCCCTCCAGGGGGCGAACACTGAAGCTTTCTTT	CASSVRPLQGANTEAFF
TRBV5-4	once	TRBJ2-2	-	TGTGCCAGCAGCTTGGACCGAACGAACACCGGGGAGCTGTTTTTT	CASSLDRTNTGELFF
TRBV18	few	TRBJ2-7	TRBD1	TGTGCCAGCTCACCCCAACAGGGGGTCCGGGAGCAGTACTTC	CASSPQQGVREQYF
TRBV5-5	-	TRBJ2-7	TRBD1	TGTGCCAGCAGCTTGGGTCAGGGGGCTTCCTACGAGCAGTACTTC	CASSLGQGASYEQYF
TRBV7-9	-	TRBJ1-2	-	TGTGCCAGCAGCTTGGCCGGGGAGGTCTCTGGCTACACCTTC	CASSLAGEVSGYTF
TRBV5-1	-	TRBJ2-1	-	TGCGCCAGCAGCTTGGAGGCGGGGTACAATGAGCAGTTCTTC	CASSLEAGYNEQFF
TRBV30	-	TRBJ1-6	TRBD1	TGTGCCTCCCCGAGGGGGACAGGGTCGGGCCGATTAAATGGTTCACCCCTCCACTTT	CASPRGTGSGRLNGSPLHF
TRBV2	-	TRBJ2-1	-	TGTGCCAGCACCCGGGGGGCAGGGGCCGACAATGAGCAGTTCTTC	CASTRGAGADNEQFF
TRBV14	-	TRBJ2-1	TRBD2	TGTGCCAGCAGTACTAGCGGGACCTACAATGAGCAGTTCTTC	CASSTSGTYNEQFF
TRBV19	-	TRBJ2-1	TRBD2	TGTGCCAGTAGTATAGTACCCAGCGGGGGGGGTACTTTGCGGTTCTTC	CASSIVPSGGGTLRFF
TRBV4-1	-	TRBJ1-5	TRBD1	TGCGCCAGCAGCCAACTTCCGTTGACAGGGCTACGTCAGCCCCAGCATTTT	CASSQLPLTGLRQPQHF
TRBV6-6	-	TRBJ2-4	-	TGTGCCAGCAGCCTTGGGGGGCAGACTGCCAAAAACATTCAGTACTTC	CASSLGGQTAKNIQYF
TRBV28	-	TRBJ1-2	TRBD1	TGTGCCAGCAGTTCGGGACAGGGCATCTATGGCTACACCTTC	CASSSGQGIYGYTF
TRBV19	-	TRBJ2-3	TRBD2	TGTGCCAGTAGTACATTAGCCTATGGACTAGCGGGGGGCTTATCTAGCACAGATACGCAGTATTTT	CASSTLAYGLAGGLSSTDTQYF
TRBV11-3	-	TRBJ2-3	-	TGTGCCAGCAGCTTAGACCGGGGCACAGATACGCAGTATTTT	CASSLDRGTDTQYF
TRBV5-1	once	TRBJ1-5	TRBD1	TGCGCCAGCAGCCTCCTAGGACAGGGAGGTCAGCCCCAGCATTTT	CASSLLGQGGQPQHF
TRBV10-1	few	TRBJ1-1	-	TGCGCCAGCAGTGAGTCTTTGGGGACTGAAGCTTTCTTT	CASSESLGTEAFF